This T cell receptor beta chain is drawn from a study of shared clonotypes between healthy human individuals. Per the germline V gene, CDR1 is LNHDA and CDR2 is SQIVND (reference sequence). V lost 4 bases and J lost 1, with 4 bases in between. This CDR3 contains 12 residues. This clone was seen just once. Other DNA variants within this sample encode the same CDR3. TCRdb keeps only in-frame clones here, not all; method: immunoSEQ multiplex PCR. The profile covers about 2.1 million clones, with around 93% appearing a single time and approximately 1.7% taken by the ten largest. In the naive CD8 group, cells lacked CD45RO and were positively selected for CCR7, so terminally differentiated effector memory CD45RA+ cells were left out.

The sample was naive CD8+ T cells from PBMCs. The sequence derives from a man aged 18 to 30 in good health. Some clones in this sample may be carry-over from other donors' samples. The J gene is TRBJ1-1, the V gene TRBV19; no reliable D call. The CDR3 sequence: CASSRENTEAFF. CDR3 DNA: TGTGCCAGTAGTAGAGAGAACACTGAAGCTTTCTTT.